Included here is one TCR beta chain sequence, with context. Its antigen is unknown. At one boundary the junction diverges from the germline segment, which might be a read error. The entry originates in a study of CD4 and CD8 cells across lung adenocarcinoma regions (dated 2018 in TCRdb). At the level of the whole study: The study compared tumor centers with tumor margins to examine intratumor heterogeneity of the T cell receptor repertoire.

The library was generated by PCR. Reads for this sample came from a HiSeq X Ten. TCRdb reprocessing: public reads trimmed at Q25 with fastp, clones called with MiXCR, in-frame beta chains kept. All rows with the same CDR3 protein become a single entry with the most common DNA and genes. The sample table lists approximately 8,700 distinct CDR3 sequences, roughly 49% of them with a count of one. The top ten clones comprise 47% of the sample. CDR1 is given as WSHSY and CDR2 as SAAADI, both from the germline V gene. The CDR3 measures 14 amino acids from cysteine to phenylalanine. This entry keeps only the CDR3 DNA: 42 bases, framed from base 1. The donors were patients who had localized lung adenocarcinoma, which is a subtype of non-small cell lung cancer. The margins of localized lung adenocarcinomas were where the samples came from. CD8+ T cells from tumor tissue were profiled separately from CD4+ T cells for TCR repertoire analysis.

Sequenced: CD8+ T cells from the margin of a lung tumor. The cell subset or site label corresponds to: tumor margin region. This receptor was obtained from a female donor with lung adenocarcinoma. The CD4 and CD8 labels of this study may be unreliable. The chain uses TRBV10-2 and TRBJ2-3; the D element might be TRBD1 or TRBD2, as each aligns at 5 bases. The J call may be mistaken, given a closer DNA end match to TRBJ2-5. The CDR3 in this case is CAGRRQGSKDTQYF. The nucleotide sequence is given as TGCGCCGGCAGGAGGCAGGGAAGCAAAGATACCCAGTACTTC.